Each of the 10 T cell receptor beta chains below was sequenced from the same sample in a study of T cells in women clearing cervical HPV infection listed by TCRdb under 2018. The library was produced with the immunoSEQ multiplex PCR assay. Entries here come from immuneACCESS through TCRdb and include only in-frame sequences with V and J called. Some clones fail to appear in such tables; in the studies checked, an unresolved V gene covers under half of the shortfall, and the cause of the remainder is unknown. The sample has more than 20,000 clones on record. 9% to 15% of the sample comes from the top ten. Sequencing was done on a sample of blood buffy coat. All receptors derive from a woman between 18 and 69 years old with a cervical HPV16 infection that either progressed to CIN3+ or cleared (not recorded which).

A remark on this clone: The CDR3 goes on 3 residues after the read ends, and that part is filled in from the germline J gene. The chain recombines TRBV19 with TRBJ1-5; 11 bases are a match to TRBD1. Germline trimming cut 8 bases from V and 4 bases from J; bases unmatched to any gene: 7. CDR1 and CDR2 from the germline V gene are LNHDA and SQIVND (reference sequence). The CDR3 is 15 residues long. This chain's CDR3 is CASAGTGGSNQPQHF. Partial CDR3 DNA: TGTGCCAGTGCCGGGACAGGGGGGAGTAATCAGCCC.

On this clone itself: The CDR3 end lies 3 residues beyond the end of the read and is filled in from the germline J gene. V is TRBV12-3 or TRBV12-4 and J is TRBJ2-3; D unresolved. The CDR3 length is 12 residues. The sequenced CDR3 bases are TGTGCCAGCAGTCTCTATTCCGTGGCG. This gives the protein CASSLYSVA. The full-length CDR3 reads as CASSLYSVAQYF.

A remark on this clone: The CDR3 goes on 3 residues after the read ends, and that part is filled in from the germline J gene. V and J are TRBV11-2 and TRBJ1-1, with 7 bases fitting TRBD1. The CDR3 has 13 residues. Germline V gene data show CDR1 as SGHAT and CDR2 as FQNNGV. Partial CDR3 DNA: TGTGCCAGCAGCCGGGACAGAATAAGCGAA. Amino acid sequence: CASSRDRISE. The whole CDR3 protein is CASSRDRISEAFF.

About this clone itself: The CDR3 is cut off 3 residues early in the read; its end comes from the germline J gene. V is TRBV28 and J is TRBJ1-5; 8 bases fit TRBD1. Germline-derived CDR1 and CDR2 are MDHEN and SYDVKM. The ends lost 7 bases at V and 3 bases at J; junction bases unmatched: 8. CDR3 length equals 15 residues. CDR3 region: CASNVGTGVNQPQHF. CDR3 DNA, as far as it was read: TGTGCCAGCAATGTGGGGACAGGAGTCAATCAGCCC.

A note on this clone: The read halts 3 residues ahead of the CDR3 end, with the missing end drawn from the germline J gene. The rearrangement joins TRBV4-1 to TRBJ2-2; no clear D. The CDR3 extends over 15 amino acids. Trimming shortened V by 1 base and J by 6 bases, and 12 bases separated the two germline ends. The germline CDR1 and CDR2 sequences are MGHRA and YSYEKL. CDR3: CASSQAGVKAGELFF. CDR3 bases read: TGCGCCAGCAGCCAAGCAGGAGTCAAGGCCGGGGAG.

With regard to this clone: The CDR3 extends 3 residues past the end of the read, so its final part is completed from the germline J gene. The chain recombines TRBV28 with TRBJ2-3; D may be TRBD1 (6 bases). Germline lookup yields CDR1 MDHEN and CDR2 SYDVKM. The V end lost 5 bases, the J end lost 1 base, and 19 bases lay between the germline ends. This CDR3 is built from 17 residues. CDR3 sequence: CASSTEGVKGGTDTQYF. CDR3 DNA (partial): TGTGCCAGCAGTACAGAGGGGGTGAAGGGGGGCACAGATACG. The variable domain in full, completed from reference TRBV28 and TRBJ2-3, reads DVKVTQSSRYLVKRTGEKVFLECVQDMDHENMFWYRQDPGLGLRLIYFSYDVKMKEKGDIPEGYSVSREKKERFSLILESASTNQTSMYLCASSTEGVKGGTDTQYFGPGTRLTVL.

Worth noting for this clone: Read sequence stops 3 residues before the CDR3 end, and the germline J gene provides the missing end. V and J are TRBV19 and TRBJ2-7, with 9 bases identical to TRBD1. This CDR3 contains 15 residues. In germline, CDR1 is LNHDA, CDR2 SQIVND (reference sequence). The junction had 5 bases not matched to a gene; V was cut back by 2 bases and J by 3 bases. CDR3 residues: CASSIIGTGIYEQYF. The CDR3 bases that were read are TGTGCCAGTAGTATAATAGGGACAGGGATCTACGAG.

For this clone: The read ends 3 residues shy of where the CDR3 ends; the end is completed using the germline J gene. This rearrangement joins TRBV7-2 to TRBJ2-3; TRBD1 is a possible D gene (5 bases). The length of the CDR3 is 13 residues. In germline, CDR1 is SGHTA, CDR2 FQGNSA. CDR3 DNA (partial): TGTGCCAGCAGCTTAGAGGGGCGGCAGCCG. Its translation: CASSLEGRQP. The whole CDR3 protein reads CASSLEGRQPQYF.

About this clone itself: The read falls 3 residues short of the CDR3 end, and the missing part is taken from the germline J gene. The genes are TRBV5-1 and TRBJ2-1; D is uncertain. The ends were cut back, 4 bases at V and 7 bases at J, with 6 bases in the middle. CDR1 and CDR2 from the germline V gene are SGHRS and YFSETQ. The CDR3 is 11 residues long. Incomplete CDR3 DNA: TGCGCCAGCAGCATAAATAATGAG. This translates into CASSINNE. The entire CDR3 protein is CASSINNEQFF.

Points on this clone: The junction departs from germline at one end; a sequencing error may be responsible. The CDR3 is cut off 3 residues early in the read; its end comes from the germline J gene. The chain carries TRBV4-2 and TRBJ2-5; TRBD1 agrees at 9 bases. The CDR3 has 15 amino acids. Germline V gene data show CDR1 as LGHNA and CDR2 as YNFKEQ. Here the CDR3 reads CASSQVDRGQETQYF. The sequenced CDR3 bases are TGCGCCAGCAGCCAAGTGGACAGGGGCCAAGAGACC.